One sample yielded the 16 T cell receptor beta chains listed below, sequenced in a study of graft-versus-host responses after intestinal transplantation. The repertoire was sequenced with immunoSEQ multiplex PCR; TCRdb's copy has only in-frame clones and lacks some. The sample shows fewer than 30,000 clones, approximately 85% of them seen only once. This material consisted of PBMCs, taken roughly 69 weeks after intestinal transplant. These receptor sequences come from a human patient who received an intestinal transplant, so some T cells may come from the graft donor.

This sequence joins TRBV11-3 and TRBJ2-1; D remains ambiguous. This CDR3 contains 13 residues. V lost 1 base and J lost 4, with 5 bases in between. Germline V CDR1 and CDR2: SGHNT, YENEEA. The CDR3 here is CASSLGRYNEQFF. The CDR3 DNA reads as TGTGCCAGCAGCTTAGGAAGGTACAATGAGCAGTTCTTC.

J is TRBJ2-3 and V is TRBV6-1, with 9 positions matching TRBD2. J was trimmed by 2 bases and V by 4 bases; bases with no gene match: 13. Germline CDR1 reads MNHNS; CDR2 reads SASEGT. The CDR3 loop spans 18 amino acids. The CDR3 protein is CASSASLAGGIVTDTQYF. Here the CDR3 DNA reads TGTGCCAGCAGTGCCTCTCTGGCGGGAGGGATCGTCACAGATACGCAGTATTTT.

This sequence joins TRBV2 and TRBJ2-1, with D possibly being TRBD2 (7 bases). Per germline, CDR1 SNHLY and CDR2 FYNNEI. CDR3 length: 15 residues. Trimming removed 9 bases at V and 7 bases at J, with 22 bases between. The chain's CDR3 is CASMEEGGMVNEQFF. CDR3 coding DNA: TGTGCCAGTATGGAGGAGGGGGGGATGGTTAATGAGCAGTTCTTC.

V and J are TRBV4-1 and TRBJ2-3; 9 bases align to TRBD2. The V gene end was trimmed by 4 bases and the J gene end by 5 bases; junction bases not matched to a gene: 10. From germline, CDR1 is MGHRA and CDR2 YSYEKL. CDR3 length: 16 amino acids. CDR3: CASSRGGAAGEDTQYF. In DNA, the CDR3 is TGCGCCAGCAGCCGCGGGGGGGCGGCGGGGGAAGATACGCAGTATTTT.

The CDR3 loop is CASSYSGRSYEQYF. CDR3 bases: TGTGCCAGCAGTTACAGCGGGAGAAGTTACGAGCAGTACTTC. The chain is built from TRBV6-6 and TRBJ2-7, with 8 nucleotides matching TRBD2. Unmatched junction bases numbered 4, after V lost 2 bases and J lost 4 bases. The CDR3 has 14 residues. CDR1 MNHNY and CDR2 SVGAGI come from the germline V gene (reference sequence).

This chain links TRBV29-1 with TRBJ1-1, with no clear D. The CDR3 loop spans 12 amino acids. Trimming removed 5 bases from V and 7 bases from J, with 14 bases in between. Germline lookup yields CDR1 SQVTM and CDR2 ANQGSEA. The CDR3 sequence: CSVRLMRGEAFF. The CDR3 DNA reads TGCAGCGTTAGACTTATGCGGGGTGAAGCTTTCTTT.

This clone was observed a few times. This chain connects TRBV7-3 to TRBJ1-3, with 10 bases matching TRBD1. Germline V lookup: CDR1 SGHTA, CDR2 FQGTGA. The CDR3 runs 15 residues. V lost 4 bases to trimming and J lost 4 bases; unmatched junction nucleotides: 4. The DNA of the CDR3 is TGTGCCAGCAGCTCGACAGGGGGCAGGGGAAACACCATATATTTT. Translation: CASSSTGGRGNTIYF.

This rearrangement joins TRBV7-3 to TRBJ2-7; TRBD2 is a possible D gene (5 bases). The CDR3 covers 13 residues. Germline CDR1 is SGHTA and CDR2 is FQGTGA. Trimming left V 5 bases short and J 4 bases short, with 12 bases between. The CDR3 protein is CASSLAAEYEQYF. As DNA, the CDR3 is TGTGCCAGCAGCCTGGCAGCGGAGTACGAGCAGTACTTC.

The chain is built from TRBV5-5 and TRBJ2-1; 7 bases fit TRBD1. Per the germline V gene, CDR1 is SGHKS and CDR2 is YYEKEE (reference sequence). The V and J ends lost 4 bases and 5 bases, in that order; junction bases with no gene match: 6. This CDR3 has 14 residues. Here the CDR3 reads CASSIGTANNEQFF. The CDR3 nucleotides are TGTGCCAGCAGCATCGGGACAGCCAACAATGAGCAGTTCTTC. Using reference TRBV5-5 and TRBJ2-1 for the parts outside the CDR3, the full variable domain is DAGVTQSPTHLIKTRGQQVTLRCSPISGHKSVSWYQQVLGQGPQFIFQYYEKEERGRGNFPDRFSARQFPNYSSELNVNALLLGDSALYLCASSIGTANNEQFFGPGTRLTVL.

The V and J genes are TRBV5-6 and TRBJ2-5, with unresolved D. Germline CDR1 is SGHDT and CDR2 is YYEEEE. The CDR3 covers 17 residues. V lost 0 bases to trimming and J lost 1 base, with 16 bases between them. CDR3 bases: TGTGCCAGCAGCTTGGGGTTAGACCCTTTACTCCAAGAGACCCAGTACTTC. The encoded protein is CASSLGLDPLLQETQYF.

The rearrangement links TRBV6-5 to TRBJ2-1; D ambiguous. V dropped 5 bases and J dropped 9 bases, with 17 bases sitting between them. Germline assignment: CDR1 MNHEY and CDR2 SVGAGI. This CDR3 spans 14 amino acids. The CDR3 DNA is TGTGCCAGCAGTGAAAGGCGAGGATACGGTGAGCAGTTCTTC. This sequence encodes CASSERRGYGEQFF.

The chain is built from TRBV6-1 and TRBJ1-2; D is perhaps TRBD1 (6 bases). CDR1 and CDR2 from the germline V gene are MNHNS and SASEGT. The CDR3 has 16 residues. Trimming removed 4 bases from V and 3 bases from J, with 18 bases in between. Here the CDR3 DNA reads TGTGCCAGCAGTGGGGCAGGGGCAGCAGAGGACTATGGCTACACCTTC. It specifies CASSGAGAAEDYGYTF.

The chain links TRBV21-1 to TRBJ1-1. TRBV21-1 is marked as a pseudogene. The CDR3 consists of 13 residues. CDR3 bases: TGTGCCAGCGTCGGTCAGAAGAACACTGAAGCTTTCTTT. Its translation: CASVGQKNTEAFF.

This clone was seen once. The genes are TRBV14 and TRBJ1-2; D ambiguous. Germline V lookup: CDR1 SGHDN, CDR2 FVKESK. The CDR3 totals 13 residues. Trimming took off 1 base at V and 8 bases at J, with 11 bases between the two ends. CDR3 amino acids: CASSQVAVTGYTF. The CDR3 coding sequence is TGTGCCAGCAGCCAAGTTGCAGTCACCGGCTACACCTTC.

The chain combines TRBV11-1 with TRBJ2-7; 7 bases are shared with TRBD2. The CDR3 is 15 amino acids. V was clipped by 3 bases and J by 1 base; unmatched bases: 6. The germline V gene encodes CDR1 SGHAT and CDR2 FQDESV (reference sequence). As DNA, the CDR3 is TGTGCCAGCAGCTTTAATAGCGGGTCATCCTACGAGCAGTACTTC. Protein sequence: CASSFNSGSSYEQYF.

The V gene is TRBV6-5, the J gene TRBJ1-2; 7 bases line up with TRBD1. Germline V gene sequence: CDR1 MNHEY, CDR2 SVGAGI. The CDR3 sequence is 15 residues long. Germline trimming cut 7 bases from V and 3 bases from J; bases unmatched to any gene: 11. This CDR3 reads CASNTDRKGHYGYTF. The DNA of the CDR3 is TGTGCCAGCAATACGGACAGGAAAGGCCACTATGGCTACACCTTC.